The clone carrying this T cell receptor (beta chain) was picked up a small number of times. Antigen unknown. Nominally healthy donors provided the samples, though records likely missed some immune exposures. The data were taken from a study of cytomegalovirus exposure and HLA in healthy donors. Study at large: Drawn from HLA-typed donors, approximately 86 million unique TCRs were held in an early data release. General study results and limits: The authors enumerated some 160 TCR beta chains as linked to cytomegalovirus. One cluster of highly shared sequence variants probably arose as a sequencing artifact.

The CDR3 extends over 17 amino acids. CDR1 LNHDA and CDR2 SQIVND come from the germline V gene (reference sequence). With 6 bases clipped from V and 0 bases from J, the junction kept 8 bases outside the gene matches. It was with 60 Vbeta and 13 Jbeta primers that the PCR ran. Clones were read by immunoSEQ multiplex PCR, and TCRdb kept only the in-frame ones, dropping some. Altogether some 100,000 clones are present, 76% being singletons, with the ten largest covering around 12%. The chain couples TRBV19 to TRBJ1-1, with TRBD1 matching over 12 bases. The source of this sequence is a woman aged 40-49 years in good health and CMV-seropositive. The sample comprised PBMCs. The CDR3 DNA follows: TGTGCCAGTAGCCACCGGGGACAGGGGGCTGTGAACACTGAAGCTTTCTTT. It encodes CASSHRGQGAVNTEAFF.